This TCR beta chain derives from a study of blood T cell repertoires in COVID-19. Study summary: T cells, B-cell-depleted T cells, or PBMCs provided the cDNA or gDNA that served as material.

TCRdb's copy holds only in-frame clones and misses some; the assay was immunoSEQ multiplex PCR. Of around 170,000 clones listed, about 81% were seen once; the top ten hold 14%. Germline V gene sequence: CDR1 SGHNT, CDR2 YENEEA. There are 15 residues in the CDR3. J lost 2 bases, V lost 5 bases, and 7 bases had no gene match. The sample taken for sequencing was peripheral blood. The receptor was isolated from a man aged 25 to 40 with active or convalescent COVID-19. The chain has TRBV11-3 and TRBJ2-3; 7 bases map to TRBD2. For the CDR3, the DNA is TGTGCCAGCAGCCCGCGGGGGACCCCCACAGATACGCAGTATTTT. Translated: CASSPRGTPTDTQYF.